This T cell receptor (beta chain) was observed in a study of blood T cell repertoires in COVID-19. The CDR3 spans 14 residues. Looked up from germline, CDR1 is SGHAT and CDR2 is FQNNGV. V lost 1 base to trimming and J lost 8 bases, with 14 bases between them. Original data processing: Researchers report that nucleated cell counts were estimated from reference gene primer amplification. The data were produced by immunoSEQ multiplex PCR, yet TCRdb's version contains in-frame clones alone and is incomplete. That table furnishes V, J and clone size, whereas the DNA furnished D and trimming. The sample carries over 300,000 clones, almost 85% recorded once.

The chain has TRBV11-2 and TRBJ1-1; D is ambiguous. The sequenced material came from peripheral blood. The receptor was isolated from a human donor in a cohort sampled during active COVID-19. In DNA, the CDR3 is TGTGCCAGCAGCTTAGGGGGAGGAGGAGCCGAAGCTTTCTTT. Its protein is CASSLGGGGAEAFF.